Sequencing of this T cell receptor (beta chain) was carried out in a study of blood T cell repertoires in COVID-19. The CDR3 loop spans 15 amino acids. The V and J ends lost 3 bases and 7 bases respectively, with 15 bases between them. Germline lookup yields CDR1 KGHSH and CDR2 LQKENI. Sequencing used immunoSEQ multiplex PCR; TCRdb keeps in-frame clones, though not all of them. Of 50,000 to 75,000 clones in the sample, over 85% were seen once. The table lists this clone with a few counts. The clonotype originates from a man between 60 and 75 years old with acute or convalescent COVID-19. The V gene is TRBV18, the J gene TRBJ1-4; the D gene is possibly TRBD1 (5 bases). Sequencing was performed on peripheral blood. The CDR3 region is CASSPEKTQGEKLFF. The DNA for the CDR3 is TGTGCCAGCTCACCGGAAAAAACCCAGGGTGAAAAACTGTTTTTT.